These 7 T cell receptor beta chains came from one sample sequenced in a study of CD8+CD57+ T cells in acquired aplastic anemia. Genomic DNA constituted the template upon which TCR beta VDJ and CDR3 profiling was performed. MiXCR, applied by TCRdb to the reads, yields one record per CDR3 protein. The top ten hold 0.95% to 1.3% of the sample, which has 200,000 to 250,000 distinct CDR3 sequences, roughly 33% seen once. The specimen was sorted CD4+, CD8+, or CD8+CD57+ T cells (not recorded which) from PBMCs. These TCRs come from a human donor in good health, serving as a control.

This clonotype has ten or more counts. The chain has TRBV15 and TRBJ2-2; D gene unclear. V was clipped by 3 bases and J by 0 bases, with 14 bases between them. Germline V gives CDR1 LNHNV, CDR2 YYDKDF (reference sequence). The CDR3 has 17 amino acids. In DNA, the CDR3 is TGTGCCACCAGCAGTGCCGTTTGGCCGCCGAACACCGGGGAGCTGTTTTTT. Protein: CATSSAVWPPNTGELFF.

There are a few counts of this clonotype. The J gene is TRBJ1-2, the V gene TRBV19; tentatively, D is TRBD1 (5 bases). Germline lookup yields CDR1 LNHDA and CDR2 SQIVND (reference sequence). The V end was cut by 5 bases, the J end by 7 bases, with 17 bases between. The CDR3 length is 14 residues. The CDR3 DNA sequence: TGTGCCAGTAGTCCAGAGCCGGGACCCTTTGGCTACACCTTC. It is translated as CASSPEPGPFGYTF.

The V call is TRBV11-2, the J call TRBJ2-5; 8 bases match TRBD1. Losses at the gene ends were 3 bases for V and 5 bases for J; bases not matched to a gene: 2. CDR3 length equals 13 residues. CDR1 and CDR2 from the germline V gene are SGHAT and FQNNGV. CDR3 nucleotide sequence: TGTGCCAGCAGCTTCAGGACAGGGGAGACCCAGTACTTC. Translation gives CASSFRTGETQYF.

Concerning this clonotype: A read error may be the cause here, since a much bigger clone is one base away. The J gene is TRBJ1-4, the V gene TRBV9; D possibly corresponds to TRBD1 (5 bases). Per the germline V gene, CDR1 is SGDLS and CDR2 is YYNGEE. This CDR3 is built from 15 residues. Trimming took 0 bases from V and 5 from J, leaving 11 bases between them. This chain's CDR3 is CASSVDSGPNEKLFF. CDR3 sequence (DNA): TGTGCCAGCAGCGTAGATTCAGGGCCGAATGAAAAACTGTTTTTT.

As to this clonotype: Sequence at one end of the junction differs from germline and may be a read error. The rearrangement joins TRBV24-1 to TRBJ1-3; D might be TRBD1 (5 bases). This CDR3 has 13 amino acids. CDR1 is KGHDR, CDR2 SFDVKD, per germline. The CDR3 DNA sequence: TGTACCACCAGCGACGGGGCGTCGAACACCATATATTTT. Amino acid sequence: CTTSDGASNTIYF.

The chain carries TRBV25-1 and TRBJ2-7, with 10 bases matching TRBD2. The CDR3 consists of 15 residues. The V and J ends lost 2 bases and 3 bases, in that order; junction bases with no gene match: 4. From germline, CDR1 is MGHDK and CDR2 SYGVNS. The CDR3 sequence: CASSEGASGGYEQYF. In DNA form, the CDR3 reads TGTGCCAGCAGTGAAGGGGCTAGCGGGGGCTACGAGCAGTACTTC.

The rearrangement links TRBV7-2 to TRBJ2-7; either TRBD1 or TRBD2 may fit D (5 bases each). Germline V gene lookup returns CDR1 SGHTA and CDR2 FQGNSA. The V end lost 4 bases, the J end lost 2 bases, and 6 bases lay between the germline ends. The CDR3 is 12 residues long. The CDR3 loop reads CASSSGPYEQYF. As DNA, the CDR3 is TGTGCCAGCAGCTCGGGACCCTACGAGCAGTACTTC.